This TCR beta chain appears in the sequencing data of a study of a mutant IDH1 vaccine in newly diagnosed glioma. At the level of the study: Patients came in for eight vaccinations, in weeks 1, 3, 5, 7, 11, 15, 19 and 23. The initiation of vaccination occurred 4-6 weeks after radiotherapy alone, or with temozolomide cycles. There were 62.5% males and about 38% females among treated patients, whose mean age was approximately 40 years. Before enrollment, patients got radiotherapy alone, temozolomide alone, or mostly the combination.

To note about this clone: Its antigen is unidentified.

The sample's time point: week 23, last vaccination. All doses held 300 ug of mutant IDH1 20-mer peptide, with topical imiquimod. The CDR3 loop spans 14 amino acids. V dropped 6 bases and J dropped 6 bases, with 17 bases sitting between them. CDR1 WSHSY and CDR2 SAAADI come from the germline V gene. Libraries were prepared by immunoSEQ multiplex PCR; TCRdb keeps only in-frame clonotypes and omits some of them. The sample has about 44,000 clones, roughly 90% seen once. The sample in question was PBMCs, obtained from a glioma patient whose treatment included an IDH1 peptide vaccine. The chain has TRBV10-2 and TRBJ1-2; possible D gene TRBD1, 6 bases. The TCR originated in a man aged 50 or older with glioma. DNA of the CDR3: TGCGCCAGCAGGGCGGGGGCGGTAGGAGATGGCTACACCTTC. Translating gives CASRAGAVGDGYTF.